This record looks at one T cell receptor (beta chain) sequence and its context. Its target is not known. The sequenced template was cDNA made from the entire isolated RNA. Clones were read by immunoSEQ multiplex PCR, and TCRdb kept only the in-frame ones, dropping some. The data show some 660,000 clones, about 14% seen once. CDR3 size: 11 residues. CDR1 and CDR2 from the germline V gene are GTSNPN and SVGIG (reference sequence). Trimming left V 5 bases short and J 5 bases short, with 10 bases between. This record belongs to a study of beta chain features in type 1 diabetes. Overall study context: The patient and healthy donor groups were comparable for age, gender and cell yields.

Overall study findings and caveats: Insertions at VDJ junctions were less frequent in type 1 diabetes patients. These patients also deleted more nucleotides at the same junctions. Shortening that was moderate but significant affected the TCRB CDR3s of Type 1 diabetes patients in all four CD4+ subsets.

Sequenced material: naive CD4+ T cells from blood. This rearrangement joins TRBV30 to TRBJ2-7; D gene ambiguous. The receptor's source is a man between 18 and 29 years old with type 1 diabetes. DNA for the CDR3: TGTGCCTGGGGGGTGGCTGACGAGCAGTACTTC. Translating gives CAWGVADEQYF.